The 14 T cell receptor beta chains reported below all come from one sample, sequenced in a study of cytomegalovirus exposure and HLA in healthy donors. A multiplex PCR was run with 60 Vbeta primers and 13 Jbeta primers. Sequenced by immunoSEQ multiplex PCR; TCRdb stores in-frame clones only, minus some. The repertoire holds under 200,000 clones, with about 85% as singletons. The material sequenced was PBMCs. The receptors originated from a male donor in good health and CMV-seropositive.

This rearrangement joins TRBV9 to TRBJ1-2; a weak D match, TRBD1 (6 bases). CDR3 length: 14 residues. V shed 3 bases and J shed 3 bases, with 12 bases lying between them. The germline gives CDR1 SGDLS, CDR2 YYNGEE. The chain's CDR3 is CASSAHRDDYGYTF. As DNA, the CDR3 is TGTGCCAGCAGCGCGCACAGGGATGACTATGGCTACACCTTC.

This rearrangement joins TRBV19 to TRBJ1-1; D ambiguous. Trimming cost V 5 bases and J 2 bases, with 9 bases left between them. The CDR3 runs 13 residues. From germline, CDR1 is LNHDA and CDR2 SQIVND (reference sequence). The CDR3 DNA sequence: TGTGCCAGTAGTGCCCGGTCAAACACTGAAGCTTTCTTT. Translating it yields CASSARSNTEAFF.

The V and J genes are TRBV5-1 and TRBJ1-4; 7 bases map to TRBD1. This CDR3 region has 15 residues. The V segment lost 2 bases and the J segment 8 bases; nucleotides outside the gene matches: 9. The germline gives CDR1 SGHRS, CDR2 YFSETQ. CDR3 coding DNA: TGCGCCAGCAGCTTCCTAGGGGGCGCGAACGAAAAACTGTTTTTT. Translated: CASSFLGGANEKLFF.

The V gene is TRBV7-6, the J gene TRBJ1-2; unclear D gene. With 5 bases removed from V and 8 bases from J, the gap between germline ends came to 18 bases. The CDR3 contains 14 residues. Germline CDR1 and CDR2: SGHVS and FNYEAQ. The CDR3 loop is CASSPPGLGGGYTF. CDR3 nucleotides: TGTGCCAGCAGCCCGCCCGGGTTGGGAGGGGGCTACACCTTC.

With regard to this clone: The junction shows a germline mismatch at one end, possibly a read error. The chain combines TRBV7-9 with TRBJ1-2, with 7 bases identical to TRBD1. The germline CDR1 and CDR2 sequences are SEHNR and FQNEAQ (reference sequence). This CDR3 comprises 14 residues. The CDR3 DNA reads as TGTTCCAGCAGCCCAGGGGGTCCGGAATCTGGCTACACCTTC. It encodes CSSSPGGPESGYTF.

V is TRBV21-1 and J is TRBJ1-2. TRBV21-1 counts as a pseudogene. This CDR3 comprises 18 residues. CDR3: CASSKMDTLRQRGYGYAF. The DNA of the CDR3 is TGTGCCAGCAGCAAAATGGACACCTTGAGGCAGCGGGGCTATGGCTACGCCTTC.

As for this clone: A read error may produce the germline difference seen at one junction end. V gene TRBV7-9 combines with J gene TRBJ2-1; a possible D gene is TRBD2 (6 bases). The CDR3 length is 16 residues. Germline V gives CDR1 SEHNR, CDR2 FQNEAQ (reference sequence). This chain's CDR3 is CSSSLAVTSSYNEQFF. The DNA for the CDR3 is TGTTCCAGCAGCTTAGCGGTCACGAGCTCCTACAATGAGCAGTTCTTC.

As concerns this clone: Compared with germline, one end of the junction differs, possibly owing to a read error. J is TRBJ1-1 and V is TRBV7-9; 10 bases map to TRBD1. The CDR3 length is 16 residues. Germline CDR1 reads SEHNR; CDR2 reads FQNEAQ (reference sequence). The CDR3 nucleotides are TGTTCCAGCAGCTTACCAATGACAGGGGGCATCACTGAAGCTTTCTTT. Protein product: CSSSLPMTGGITEAFF.

The rearrangement links TRBV5-1 to TRBJ2-1; 14 bases line up with TRBD2. Unmatched junction bases numbered 7, after V lost 4 bases and J lost 7 bases. This CDR3 has 16 residues. Germline CDR1 reads SGHRS; CDR2 reads YFSETQ. The CDR3 here is CASSPRLAGGLNEQFF. CDR3 sequence (DNA): TGCGCCAGCAGCCCGAGACTAGCGGGAGGGCTTAATGAGCAGTTCTTC.

The rearrangement uses TRBV7-2 and TRBJ2-5; D is possibly TRBD2 (6 bases). This CDR3 region has 15 residues. Germline lookup yields CDR1 SGHTA and CDR2 FQGNSA. Trimming took 4 bases from V and 5 from J, leaving 17 bases between them. In DNA form, the CDR3 reads TGTGCCAGCAGCTCCGGGGGTAGTTGGGGCGAGACCCAGTACTTC. It translates to CASSSGGSWGETQYF.

In regard to this clone: At one of its ends the junction is not consistent with the germline gene, which may arise from a read error. The V and J genes are TRBV28 and TRBJ1-2; 10 bases are a match to TRBD1. Germline-derived CDR1 and CDR2 are MDHEN and SYDVKM. There are 14 residues in the CDR3. The CDR3 DNA reads as TGTGCCAGCAGCGCTCCGGGACAGGGGATGGGCTACGCCTTC. Residues: CASSAPGQGMGYAF.

This rearrangement joins TRBV5-5 to TRBJ2-7, with D perhaps TRBD1 (5 bases). CDR1 SGHKS and CDR2 YYEKEE come from the germline V gene (reference sequence). The CDR3 runs to 14 residues. V was clipped by 2 bases and J by 3 bases, with 12 bases between them. The CDR3 region has the DNA TGTGCCAGCAGCTTAGGACCCACAGGCTACGAGCAGTACTTC. Residues: CASSLGPTGYEQYF.

The chain is built from TRBV5-1 and TRBJ2-1; maybe TRBD1 (5 bases). Trimming pared 2 bases from V and 4 bases from J, leaving 7 bases between. The CDR3 length is 13 residues. Germline V gene data show CDR1 as SGHRS and CDR2 as YFSETQ. DNA of the CDR3: TGCGCCAGCAGCTTTCCAGGGTACAATGAGCAGTTCTTC. It is translated as CASSFPGYNEQFF.

This rearrangement joins TRBV27 to TRBJ2-2, with 10 bases aligning to TRBD2. Trimming at V came to 8 bases and at J to 7 bases, leaving 7 bases not matched to a gene. CDR3 size: 14 residues. CDR1 MNHEY and CDR2 SMNVEV come from the germline V gene (reference sequence). CDR3 sequence: CASSSGSPSGELFF. Written as DNA, the CDR3 is TGTGCCAGCTCTAGCGGGAGTCCTAGCGGGGAGCTGTTTTTT.